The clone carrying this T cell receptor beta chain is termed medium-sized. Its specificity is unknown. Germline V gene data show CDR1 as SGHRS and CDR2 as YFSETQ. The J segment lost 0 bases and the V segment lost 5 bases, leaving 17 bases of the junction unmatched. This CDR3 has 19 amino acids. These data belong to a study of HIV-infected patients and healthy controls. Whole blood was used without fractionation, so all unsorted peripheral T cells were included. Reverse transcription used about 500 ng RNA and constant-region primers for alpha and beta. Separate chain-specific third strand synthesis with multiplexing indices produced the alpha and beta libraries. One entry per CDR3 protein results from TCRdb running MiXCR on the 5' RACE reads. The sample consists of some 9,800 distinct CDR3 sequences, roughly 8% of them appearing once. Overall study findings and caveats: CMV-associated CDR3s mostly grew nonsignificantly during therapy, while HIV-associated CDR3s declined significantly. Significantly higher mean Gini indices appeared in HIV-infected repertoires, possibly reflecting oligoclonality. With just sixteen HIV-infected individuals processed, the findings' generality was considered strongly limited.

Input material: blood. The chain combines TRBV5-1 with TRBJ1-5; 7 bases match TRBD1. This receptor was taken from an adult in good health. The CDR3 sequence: CASSFEFPGQKISNQPQHF. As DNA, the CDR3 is TGCGCCAGCAGTTTCGAATTCCCGGGACAGAAAATTAGCAATCAGCCCCAGCATTTT.